What follows are 5 T cell receptor beta chains derived from one specimen sequenced in a study of CD8+ T cells in alopecia areata. Investigators isolated RNA and reverse transcribed it into cDNA to act as the sequencing template. Data came from immunoSEQ multiplex PCR; TCRdb stores just in-frame clones and leaves some out. The sample includes 100,000 to 150,000 clones, roughly 66% of them seen just once. The specimen was CD4+ T cells sorted from blood. The receptors come from a human donor in good health.

This rearrangement joins TRBV2 to TRBJ1-5; D is undetermined. Germline CDR1 and CDR2: SNHLY and FYNNEI. This CDR3 contains 15 residues. The germline V and J ends were trimmed by 0 bases and 6 bases, with 12 bases remaining between them. CDR3 nucleotides: TGTGCCAGCAGTGAAGCGAACTTAGTATCTCAGCCCCAGCATTTT. As protein: CASSEANLVSQPQHF.

CDR3 nucleotide sequence: TGCAGCGTCGGACGGGTAAACACCGGGGAGCTGTTTTTT. Translating it yields CSVGRVNTGELFF. The rearrangement links TRBV29-1 to TRBJ2-2; D is uncertain. Germline values: CDR1 SQVTM, CDR2 ANQGSEA. Trimming pared 6 bases from V and 2 bases from J, leaving 10 bases between. The CDR3 consists of 13 residues.

This clone turned up a few times. The rearrangement uses TRBV29-1 and TRBJ2-3; no definite D call. V lost 7 bases and J lost 2, with 16 bases in between. Germline loops: CDR1 SQVTM, CDR2 ANQGSEA. The CDR3 runs 14 residues. The DNA for the CDR3 is TGCAGCGCTGTGAGCAGAACCCACACAGATACGCAGTATTTT. Its protein product is CSAVSRTHTDTQYF.

V is TRBV7-2 and J is TRBJ1-5, with D unclear. V lost 3 bases and J 5 bases, leaving 14 bases between the germline ends. This CDR3 has 15 residues. Germline lookup yields CDR1 SGHTA and CDR2 FQGNSA. Here the CDR3 DNA reads TGTGCCAGCAGCTTGGGGAGGACCCGATATCAGCCCCAGCATTTT. Its protein is CASSLGRTRYQPQHF.

This clone has just a few counts. This chain uses TRBV5-6 with TRBJ1-5, with TRBD1 identical over 9 bases. Trimming took 2 bases from V and 7 from J; bases not matched to a gene: 7. The CDR3 is 15 amino acids. Germline loops: CDR1 SGHDT, CDR2 YYEEEE. CDR3 sequence: CASSFWDRVEQPQHF. In nucleotides, the CDR3 is TGTGCCAGCAGCTTTTGGGACAGGGTGGAACAGCCCCAGCATTTT. The full variable domain, rest sourced from reference TRBV5-6 and TRBJ1-5, is DAGVTQSPTHLIKTRGQQVTLRCSPKSGHDTVSWYQQALGQGPQFIFQYYEEEERQRGNFPDRFSGHQFPNYSSELNVNALLLGDSALYLCASSFWDRVEQPQHFGDGTRLSIL.